Below, 22 T cell receptor beta chains from the same sample are listed, as sequenced in a study of T cells after yellow fever vaccination. One entry per CDR3 protein results from TCRdb running MiXCR on the 5' RACE reads. The sample contains some 250,000 distinct CDR3 sequences, 3.6% of which appear only once. The starting material was PBMCs, obtained 15 days after the yellow fever booster vaccination. These receptors were taken from a man between 18 and 29 years old who received the YFV17D yellow fever vaccine.

There are many counts of this clonotype. The chain is built from TRBV7-3 and TRBJ2-5, with D maybe TRBD2 (5 bases). Looked up from germline, CDR1 is SGHTA and CDR2 is FQGTGA. With 4 bases removed from V and 10 bases from J, the gap between germline ends came to 22 bases. CDR3 length equals 15 residues. The CDR3 region has the DNA TGTGCCAGCAGCTCGGGCGGCGGGTCTTTTCGGATCCAGTACTTC. It is translated as CASSSGGGSFRIQYF.

This clonotype was observed many times. The chain employs TRBV5-4 and TRBJ2-3, with D perhaps matching TRBD2 (7 bases). Deletions cut 0 bases from V and 4 bases from J, with 12 bases between. The germline V gene has CDR1 SGHNT and CDR2 YYREEE (reference sequence). The CDR3 contains 15 residues. The CDR3 reads CASSLVGGLADTQYF. The DNA of the CDR3 is TGTGCCAGCAGCTTGGTGGGGGGGCTTGCAGATACGCAGTATTTT. The complete variable domain, with remaining parts taken from reference TRBV5-4 and TRBJ2-3, reads ETGVTQSPTHLIKTRGQQVTLRCSSQSGHNTVSWYQQALGQGPQFIFQYYREEENGRGNFPPRFSGLQFPNYSSELNVNALELDDSALYLCASSLVGGLADTQYFGPGTRLTVL.

A few counts support this clonotype. V and J are TRBV7-2 and TRBJ1-6, with D possibly TRBD1 on 5 matching bases. V was clipped by 1 base and J by 5 bases, with 15 bases between them. Per germline, CDR1 SGHTA and CDR2 FQGNSA. This CDR3 is built from 17 residues. CDR3 sequence reads: CASSLVGVGQDNSPLHF. CDR3 nucleotides: TGTGCCAGCAGCTTAGTAGGGGTCGGGCAGGATAATTCACCCCTCCACTTT. The whole variable domain, filled in from reference TRBV7-2 and TRBJ1-6, reads GAGVSQSPSNKVTEKGKDVELRCDPISGHTALYWYRQSLGQGLEFLIYFQGNSAPDKSGLPSDRFSAERTGGSVSTLTIQRTQQEDSAVYLCASSLVGVGQDNSPLHFGNGTRLTVT.

This clonotype has ten or more counts. This chain connects TRBV16 to TRBJ1-1; tentative D call: TRBD1 (6 bases). The CDR3 sequence is 14 residues long. Trimming removed 4 bases at V and 1 base at J, with 10 bases between. The germline gives CDR1 KGHSY, CDR2 FQNENV. CDR3 bases: TGTGCCAGCAGCCGGGGGGCGGCGAACACTGAAGCTTTCTTT. Amino acids: CASSRGAANTEAFF.

This clonotype was seen ten or more times. The chain has TRBV5-1 and TRBJ1-6; the match to TRBD1 covers 10 bases. Germline V gene data show CDR1 as SGHRS and CDR2 as YFSETQ. This CDR3 has 15 residues. Losses at the gene ends were 0 bases for V and 10 bases for J; bases not matched to a gene: 4. As DNA, the CDR3 is TGCGCCAGCAGCTTGGGGGGACAGGGGCGGTCACCCCTCCACTTT. Translation: CASSLGGQGRSPLHF.

This clonotype showed up many times. V is TRBV29-1 and J is TRBJ2-7, with D possibly TRBD2 on 5 matching bases. Trimming removed 7 bases from V and 4 bases from J, with 11 bases in between. This CDR3 contains 11 residues. In germline, CDR1 is SQVTM, CDR2 ANQGSEA. CDR3 bases: TGCAGCGCAGCAAGCGGATACGAGCAGTACGTC. This sequence encodes CSAASGYEQYV.

This clonotype was detected ten times or more. V and J are TRBV20-1 and TRBJ2-5, with 14 bases aligning to TRBD2. The CDR3 is 17 amino acids. Germline V gene sequence: CDR1 DFQATT, CDR2 SNEGSKA (reference sequence). The trim removed 6 bases at V and 2 bases at J, leaving 11 bases unmatched. The CDR3 DNA follows: TGCAGTGCCCCGCGGGGGACTAGCGGGGGTGAACAAGAGACCCAGTACTTC. Translating gives CSAPRGTSGGEQETQYF.

V usage is TRBV28 and J usage is TRBJ2-5, with a tentative D call TRBD1 (6 bases). Deletions cut 2 bases from V and 2 bases from J, with 12 bases between. Germline CDR1 is MDHEN and CDR2 is SYDVKM. CDR3 length: 15 amino acids. The CDR3 here is CASSLEGVWQETQYF. The CDR3 coding sequence is TGTGCCAGCAGTTTAGAGGGGGTTTGGCAAGAGACCCAGTACTTC. The full variable domain, with the rest looked up from reference TRBV28 and TRBJ2-5, is DVKVTQSSRYLVKRTGEKVFLECVQDMDHENMFWYRQDPGLGLRLIYFSYDVKMKEKGDIPEGYSVSREKKERFSLILESASTNQTSMYLCASSLEGVWQETQYFGPGTRLLVL.

About this clonotype itself: A junction end diverges from the germline sequence, so it may reflect a read error. The chain has TRBV12-3 or TRBV12-4 and TRBJ2-6; D gene ambiguous. This CDR3 comprises 16 residues. CDR3: CANSFGDRSGANVLTF. The CDR3 DNA reads as TGTGCCAACAGTTTTGGGGATCGGTCTGGGGCCAACGTCCTGACTTTC.

This clonotype was seen at least ten times. Here the CDR3 DNA reads TGTGCCAGCAGCCTAACCGGGACAGGGTGGGTTCAGTACGTC. The encoded protein is CASSLTGTGWVQYV. This chain connects TRBV7-2 to TRBJ2-7, with TRBD1 matching 9 bases. Germline V gene data show CDR1 as SGHTA and CDR2 as FQGNSA. V lost 5 bases, J lost 10 bases, and 12 bases stayed unmatched. The CDR3 is made up of 14 amino acids.

In this sample, this clonotype turned up many times. This rearrangement joins TRBV7-9 to TRBJ1-2; possible D gene TRBD1, 5 bases. The germline V gene encodes CDR1 SEHNR and CDR2 FQNEAQ (reference sequence). CDR3 length equals 13 residues. Deletions cut 5 bases from V and 7 bases from J, with 14 bases between. CDR3 sequence: CASSPLIGAGYTF. CDR3 nucleotide sequence: TGTGCCAGCAGCCCTCTAATCGGGGCTGGCTACACCTTC.

This clonotype was seen at least ten times. This chain joins TRBV4-3 and TRBJ2-3; 10 nucleotides align to TRBD2. Trimming removed 1 base from V and 4 bases from J; junction bases left unmatched: 5. The CDR3 has 16 residues. Germline CDR1 and CDR2: LGHNA and YSLEER. CDR3 bases: TGCGCCAGCAGCCAAGGGGAAAGCGGGGGGGCAGATACGCAGTATTTT. Translating it yields CASSQGESGGADTQYF.

This clonotype was found many times. The chain recombines TRBV9 with TRBJ2-7, with D unresolved. V was cut by 3 bases and J by 6 bases, with 13 bases left in between. Germline values: CDR1 SGDLS, CDR2 YYNGEE. This CDR3 comprises 13 residues. CDR3 bases: TGTGCCAGCAGCGCTCAGACCGTCTCCGAGCAGTACTTC. Translation gives CASSAQTVSEQYF.

This clonotype was picked up many times. V gene TRBV20-1 combines with J gene TRBJ2-5, with D perhaps matching TRBD1 or TRBD2 (7 bases each). V lost 6 bases to trimming and J lost 6 bases, with 20 bases between them. CDR1 DFQATT and CDR2 SNEGSKA come from the germline V gene (reference sequence). This CDR3 has 14 amino acids. The CDR3 sequence is CSAHGGGGRKTQYF. CDR3 DNA: TGCAGTGCCCACGGGGGAGGGGGCAGGAAGACCCAGTACTTC.

This clonotype was counted many times. The rearrangement uses TRBV18 and TRBJ1-1, with TRBD1 as a possible D gene (5 bases). Germline CDR1 reads KGHSH; CDR2 reads LQKENI. The CDR3 runs to 14 residues. V was pared by 5 bases and J by 3 bases, with 13 bases between. CDR3 amino acids: CASSYTDKDTEAFF. In nucleotides, the CDR3 is TGTGCCAGCTCATATACGGACAAGGACACTGAAGCTTTCTTT.

This clonotype occurred many times. The J gene is TRBJ2-5, the V gene TRBV20-1; 8 nucleotides match TRBD2. V lost 3 bases to trimming and J lost 0 bases; unmatched junction nucleotides: 6. The CDR3 contains 15 residues. The germline CDR1 and CDR2 sequences are DFQATT and SNEGSKA (reference sequence). CDR3 protein: CSAREAGANQETQYF. CDR3 sequence (DNA): TGCAGTGCTAGGGAAGCGGGGGCCAACCAAGAGACCCAGTACTTC.

In its sample, this clonotype was seen many times. The rearrangement links TRBV25-1 to TRBJ1-3; D gene uncertain. Per the germline V gene, CDR1 is MGHDK and CDR2 is SYGVNS. The germline V and J ends were trimmed by 8 bases and 0 bases, with 14 bases remaining between them. The CDR3 runs to 15 residues. The CDR3 DNA follows: TGTGCCAGCGCCAGGACCGCGGACTCTGGAAACACCATATATTTT. This gives the protein CASARTADSGNTIYF. Filled out from reference TRBV25-1 and TRBJ1-3, the complete variable domain reads EADIYQTPRYLVIGTGKKITLECSQTMGHDKMYWYQQDPGMELHLIHYSYGVNSTEKGDLSSESTVSRIRTEHFPLTLESARPSHTSQYLCASARTADSGNTIYFGEGSWLTVV.

Ten or more counts support this clonotype. The chain uses TRBV27 and TRBJ2-1, with 8 bases fitting TRBD1. Trimming took 3 bases from V and 15 from J; bases not matched to a gene: 10. This CDR3 is 13 amino acids long. CDR1 and CDR2 from the germline V gene are MNHEY and SMNVEV (reference sequence). As DNA, the CDR3 is TGTGCCAGCAGTTTTAGTATAGGACAGGGCCGGTTCTTC. Protein sequence: CASSFSIGQGRFF.

In this sample, this clonotype turned up many times. The V call is TRBV7-8, the J call TRBJ2-7; the D gene is possibly TRBD1 (6 bases). The germline V gene encodes CDR1 SGHVS and CDR2 FQNEAQ. The CDR3 is 15 residues long. V lost 5 bases and J 0 bases, leaving 14 bases between the germline ends. CDR3 in DNA: TGTGCCAGCAGCCAGCACCAGGGGCCCTCCTACGAGCAGTACTTC. Amino acids: CASSQHQGPSYEQYF.

This clonotype was counted many times. The chain carries TRBV7-9 and TRBJ2-7; 12 bases match TRBD2. The germline CDR1 and CDR2 sequences are SEHNR and FQNEAQ (reference sequence). The CDR3 consists of 16 residues. The J segment lost 9 bases and the V segment lost 4 bases, leaving 13 bases of the junction unmatched. Here the CDR3 reads CASSSTRTSGDLGQYF. The CDR3 DNA reads as TGTGCCAGCAGCTCGACCCGGACTAGCGGGGACTTAGGGCAGTACTTC.

In its sample, this clonotype was seen many times. The chain uses TRBV12-3 or TRBV12-4 and TRBJ1-2; no reliable D call. CDR3 length: 13 amino acids. Trimming shortened V by 3 bases and J by 4 bases, and 9 bases separated the two germline ends. The DNA of the CDR3 is TGTGCCAGCAGTTTTTATACCTCCTATGGCTACACCTTC. It translates to CASSFYTSYGYTF.

This clonotype was counted at least ten times. The chain has TRBV7-9 and TRBJ2-1; tentatively, D is TRBD1 (6 bases). The CDR3 loop spans 15 amino acids. In germline, CDR1 is SEHNR, CDR2 FQNEAQ (reference sequence). The ends were cut back, 1 base at V and 4 bases at J, with 11 bases in the middle. The CDR3 protein is CASSLGQGKYNEQFF. CDR3 nucleotides: TGTGCCAGCAGCTTAGGGCAGGGGAAATACAATGAGCAGTTCTTC.